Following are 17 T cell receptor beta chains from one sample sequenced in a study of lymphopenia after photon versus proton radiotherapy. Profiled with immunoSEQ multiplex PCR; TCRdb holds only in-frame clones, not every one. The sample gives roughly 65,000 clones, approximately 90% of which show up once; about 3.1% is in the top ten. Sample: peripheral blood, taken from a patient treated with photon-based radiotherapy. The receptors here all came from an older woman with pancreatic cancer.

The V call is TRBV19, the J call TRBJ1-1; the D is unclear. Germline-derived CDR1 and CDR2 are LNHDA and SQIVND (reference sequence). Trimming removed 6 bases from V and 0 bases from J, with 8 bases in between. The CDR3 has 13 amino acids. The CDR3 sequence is CASSVTVNTEAFF. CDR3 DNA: TGTGCCAGTAGCGTGACTGTGAACACTGAAGCTTTCTTT. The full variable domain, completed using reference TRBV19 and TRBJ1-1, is DGGITQSPKYLFRKEGQNVTLSCEQNLNHDAMYWYRQDPGQGLRLIYYSQIVNDFQKGDIAEGYSVSREKKESFPLTVTSAQKNPTAFYLCASSVTVNTEAFFGQGTRLTVV.

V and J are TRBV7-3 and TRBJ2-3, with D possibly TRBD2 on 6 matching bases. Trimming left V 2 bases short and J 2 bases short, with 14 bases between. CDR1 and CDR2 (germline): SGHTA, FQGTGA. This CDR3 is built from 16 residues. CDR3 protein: CASSLGGVRTTDTQYF. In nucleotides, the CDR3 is TGTGCCAGCAGCTTAGGAGGGGTTAGAACCACAGATACGCAGTATTTT.

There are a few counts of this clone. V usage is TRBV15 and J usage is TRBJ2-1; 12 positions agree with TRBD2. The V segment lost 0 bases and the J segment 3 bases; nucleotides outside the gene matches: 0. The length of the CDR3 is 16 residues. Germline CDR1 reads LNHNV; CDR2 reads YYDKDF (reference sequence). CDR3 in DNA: TGTGCCACCAGCAGAGAGACTAGCGGGAGCTACAATGAGCAGTTCTTC. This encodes CATSRETSGSYNEQFF.

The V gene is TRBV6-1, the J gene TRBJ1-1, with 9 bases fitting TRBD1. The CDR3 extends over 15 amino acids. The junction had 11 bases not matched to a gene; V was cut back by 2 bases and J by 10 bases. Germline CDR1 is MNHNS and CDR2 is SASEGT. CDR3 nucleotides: TGTGCCAGCAGTGAACCCGGGACAGGGATGGGGAGAGCTTTCTTT. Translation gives CASSEPGTGMGRAFF.

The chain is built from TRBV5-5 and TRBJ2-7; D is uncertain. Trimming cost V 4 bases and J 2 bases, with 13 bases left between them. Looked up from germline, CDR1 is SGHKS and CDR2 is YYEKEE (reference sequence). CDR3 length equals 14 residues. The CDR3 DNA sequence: TGTGCCAGCAGCCCTATGCTGGGAACCTACGAGCAGTACTTC. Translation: CASSPMLGTYEQYF.

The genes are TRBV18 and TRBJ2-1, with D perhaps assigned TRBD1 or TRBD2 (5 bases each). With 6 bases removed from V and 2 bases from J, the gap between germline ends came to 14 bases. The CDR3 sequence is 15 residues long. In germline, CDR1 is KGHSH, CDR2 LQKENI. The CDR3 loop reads CASSGAALTYNEQFF. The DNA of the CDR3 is TGTGCCAGCTCCGGGGCGGCCCTCACCTACAATGAGCAGTTCTTC.

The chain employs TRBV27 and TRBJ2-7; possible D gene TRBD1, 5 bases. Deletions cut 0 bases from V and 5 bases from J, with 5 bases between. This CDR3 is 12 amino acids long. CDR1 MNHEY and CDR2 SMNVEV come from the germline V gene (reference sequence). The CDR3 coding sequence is TGTGCCAGCAGTTTATCAGGGGACGAGCAGTACTTC. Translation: CASSLSGDEQYF.

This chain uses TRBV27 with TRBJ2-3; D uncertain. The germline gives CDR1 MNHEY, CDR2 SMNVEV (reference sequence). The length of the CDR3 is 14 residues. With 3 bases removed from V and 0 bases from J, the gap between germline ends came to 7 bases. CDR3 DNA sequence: TGTGCCAGCAGTTTTTCGCATAGCACAGATACGCAGTATTTT. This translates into CASSFSHSTDTQYF.

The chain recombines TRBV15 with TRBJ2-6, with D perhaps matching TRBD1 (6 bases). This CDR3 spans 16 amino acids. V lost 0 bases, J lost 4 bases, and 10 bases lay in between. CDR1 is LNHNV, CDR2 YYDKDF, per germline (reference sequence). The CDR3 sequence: CATSRDLGAGANVLTF. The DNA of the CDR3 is TGTGCCACCAGCAGAGATTTGGGGGCCGGGGCCAACGTCCTGACTTTC.

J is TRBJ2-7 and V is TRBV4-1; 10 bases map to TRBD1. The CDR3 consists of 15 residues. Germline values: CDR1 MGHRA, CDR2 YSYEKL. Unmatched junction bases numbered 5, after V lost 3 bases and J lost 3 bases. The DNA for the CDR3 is TGCGCCAGCAGCCATCCGGGACAGGGGCTCTACGAGCAGTACTTC. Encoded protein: CASSHPGQGLYEQYF.

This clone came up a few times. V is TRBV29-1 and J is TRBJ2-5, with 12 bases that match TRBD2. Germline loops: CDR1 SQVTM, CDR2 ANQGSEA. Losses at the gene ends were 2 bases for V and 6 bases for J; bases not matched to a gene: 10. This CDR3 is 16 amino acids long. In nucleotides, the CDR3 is TGCAGCGTTGAAAGGGCGCCTAGCGGGAGGGGAAAGACCCAGTACTTC. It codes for CSVERAPSGRGKTQYF.

The CDR3 protein is CASSRKLAEATDTQYF. The CDR3 bases are TGCGCCAGCAGTAGAAAACTAGCGGAGGCCACAGATACGCAGTATTTT. The genes are TRBV10-1 and TRBJ2-3, with 8 bases identical to TRBD2. The V gene end was trimmed by 5 bases and the J gene end by 2 bases; junction bases not matched to a gene: 9. The CDR3 is made up of 16 amino acids. Germline V lookup: CDR1 WNHNN, CDR2 SYGVQD (reference sequence).

This CDR3 reads CARRRNGYTF. CDR3 coding DNA: TGTGCCAGGCGGCGAAATGGCTACACCTTC. The rearrangement uses TRBV19 and TRBJ1-2; D call uncertain. The CDR3 runs to 10 residues. Germline V lookup: CDR1 LNHDA, CDR2 SQIVND (reference sequence). V dropped 9 bases and J dropped 6 bases, with 8 bases sitting between them.

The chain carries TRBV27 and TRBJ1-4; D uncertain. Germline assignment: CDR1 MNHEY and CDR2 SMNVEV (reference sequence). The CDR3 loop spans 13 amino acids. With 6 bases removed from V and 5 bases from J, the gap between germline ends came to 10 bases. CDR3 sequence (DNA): TGTGCCAGCAGCCCCCGCAGGAATGAAAAACTGTTTTTT. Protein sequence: CASSPRRNEKLFF.

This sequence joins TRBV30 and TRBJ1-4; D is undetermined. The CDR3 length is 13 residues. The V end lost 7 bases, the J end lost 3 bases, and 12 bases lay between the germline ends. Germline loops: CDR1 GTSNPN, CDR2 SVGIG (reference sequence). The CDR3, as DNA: TGTGCCTCCTCTGAGATGGCTAATGAAAAACTGTTTTTT. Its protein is CASSEMANEKLFF.

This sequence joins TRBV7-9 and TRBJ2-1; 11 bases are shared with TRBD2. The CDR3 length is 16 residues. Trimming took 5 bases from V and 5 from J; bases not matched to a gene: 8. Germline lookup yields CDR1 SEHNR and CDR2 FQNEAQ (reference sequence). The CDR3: CASSVSSGRGNNEQFF. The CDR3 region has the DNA TGTGCCAGCAGCGTCAGTAGCGGGAGGGGAAACAATGAGCAGTTCTTC.

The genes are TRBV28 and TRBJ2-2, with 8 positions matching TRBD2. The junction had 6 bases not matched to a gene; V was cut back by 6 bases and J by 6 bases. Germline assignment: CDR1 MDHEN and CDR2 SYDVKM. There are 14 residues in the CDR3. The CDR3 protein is CASRIPGGSGELFF. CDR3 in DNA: TGTGCCAGCAGAATACCGGGGGGGTCCGGGGAGCTGTTTTTT.